This T cell receptor beta chain derives from a study of T cells in Graves' hyperthyroidism and ophthalmopathy (dated by TCRdb to about 2019). General notes on the study: Peripheral blood samples were taken at initial diagnosis, before any treatment was given. To identify TCR V-J signatures that set the groups apart, the researchers used a discovery cohort of 100 patients, made up of 43 with Graves' ophthalmopathy and some 56 with stable Graves' hyperthyroidism. The 75 to 100 discovery patients were randomly divided into training and test sets at a 7:3 ratio. After blood sampling, hyperthyroidism patients were treated with methimazole at a starting dose of 30 mg daily, and ophthalmopathy patients were treated with high-dose intravenous methylprednisolone. In addition, the study compared T-cell repertoires in thyroid tissue and in blood from roughly six Graves' hyperthyroidism patients. TCR Vbeta CDR3 sequencing of 140 or so peripheral blood samples (about 45 ophthalmopathy, under 80 hyperthyroidism and around 17 progressor patients) is reported in the paper. Prospective prediction of ophthalmopathy was tested in an independent validation cohort of some 19 hyperthyroidism patients and approximately 17 patients who later progressed to ophthalmopathy. General study outcomes and caveats: No statistical method was used to fix the sample size in advance, and group allocation was not hidden from the investigators. Most expanded thyroid clonotypes (frequency above 0.001) were also detected in blood, a finding suggesting that blood repertoires may reflect thyroid immune responses. During validation, the model predicted progression to ophthalmopathy a median of approximately 7 months ahead of onset, with almost 71% sensitivity and around 72% specificity. Ophthalmopathy was separated from stable hyperthyroidism by a 13 V-J signature model, with around 90% sensitivity and 81% to 82% specificity obtained in cross-validation and 80%/75% obtained in testing.

TCR beta CDR3 regions were amplified from RNA transcripts. A first-round RT-PCR of the TCR CDR3 used the HTBI primer set with the Qiagen OneStep RT-PCR kit. Libraries were constructed in a second round of multiplex PCR, after which size selection and purification were performed. Paired-end sequencing of the libraries was performed with 100 bp reads on an Illumina HiSeq2000. The original pipeline was this. SOAPnuke was used to process the raw data, with reads discarded if the reads contained adapters or uncalled bases, had a mean Phred below 15, or lacked an exact constant-primer or identifier match. COPE v1.2.5 was used to merge the high-quality paired reads, and each unique nucleotide sequence was defined as a clonotype. Clonotypes were aligned to IMGT TRBV, TRBD and TRBJ reference segments using MiTCR v1.1. The analysis included only V-J combinations with a frequency above 0.0001, which together covered around 99% of the repertoires. The TCS score was defined as the ratio of F50 (clonal expansion) to E x V (chaos), calculated using BLOSUM62-based TCRdist between CDR3 peptides within each V-J. Welch's t-statistics and random forest reduced around 520 V-J features to 13, which were used in a naive Bayes classifier (R e1071). The public reads were run again by TCRdb, first through fastp at Q25 and then through MiXCR, and only productive beta chains were kept. Rows matching on CDR3 protein sequence are summarized as one entry with the most common DNA and genes. TCRdb, rather than the study authors, made the V and J calls. The sample table records under 800,000 distinct CDR3 sequences; approximately 15% of these occur just once. About a tenth of the sample comes from the top ten.

Stable Graves' hyperthyroidism was defined as no progression to ophthalmopathy during 18 months of follow-up. The hyperthyroidism patients were between 18 and 65 years old and newly diagnosed, with a disease duration of less than 2 months. Any patient with an uncontrolled infection, another autoimmune disease, pregnancy or lactation was excluded. Diagnoses were established on the basis of clinical symptoms, serum thyroxine and TRAb, thyroid ultrasound, and orbital computed tomography. PBMCs were isolated from about 9 ml of fresh peripheral blood by Ficoll-Paque density gradient centrifugation. Total RNA was extracted using Trizol reagent, and RNA quality was assessed on an Agilent 2100 Bioanalyzer. This clonotype was observed a few times. Which antigen it targets is not known. Base-call qualities are not available, and no considerably larger clone is one nucleotide away. Trimming costs V 6 bases and J 10 bases, and their ends lie 10 bases apart. The CDR3 sequence holds 12 residues, the cysteine and phenylalanine included. Only CDR3 DNA remains: 36 bases, in frame from the first base.

The sequence came from a woman younger than 35 with Graves' hyperthyroidism. What was sequenced was blood. In this chain, TRBV12-3 or TRBV12-4 is recombined with TRBJ1-6, with the identity of the D gene unclear. The nucleotides are TGTGCCAGCAGCCAACCGGACTCACCCCTCCACTTT. Its protein is CASSQPDSPLHF.